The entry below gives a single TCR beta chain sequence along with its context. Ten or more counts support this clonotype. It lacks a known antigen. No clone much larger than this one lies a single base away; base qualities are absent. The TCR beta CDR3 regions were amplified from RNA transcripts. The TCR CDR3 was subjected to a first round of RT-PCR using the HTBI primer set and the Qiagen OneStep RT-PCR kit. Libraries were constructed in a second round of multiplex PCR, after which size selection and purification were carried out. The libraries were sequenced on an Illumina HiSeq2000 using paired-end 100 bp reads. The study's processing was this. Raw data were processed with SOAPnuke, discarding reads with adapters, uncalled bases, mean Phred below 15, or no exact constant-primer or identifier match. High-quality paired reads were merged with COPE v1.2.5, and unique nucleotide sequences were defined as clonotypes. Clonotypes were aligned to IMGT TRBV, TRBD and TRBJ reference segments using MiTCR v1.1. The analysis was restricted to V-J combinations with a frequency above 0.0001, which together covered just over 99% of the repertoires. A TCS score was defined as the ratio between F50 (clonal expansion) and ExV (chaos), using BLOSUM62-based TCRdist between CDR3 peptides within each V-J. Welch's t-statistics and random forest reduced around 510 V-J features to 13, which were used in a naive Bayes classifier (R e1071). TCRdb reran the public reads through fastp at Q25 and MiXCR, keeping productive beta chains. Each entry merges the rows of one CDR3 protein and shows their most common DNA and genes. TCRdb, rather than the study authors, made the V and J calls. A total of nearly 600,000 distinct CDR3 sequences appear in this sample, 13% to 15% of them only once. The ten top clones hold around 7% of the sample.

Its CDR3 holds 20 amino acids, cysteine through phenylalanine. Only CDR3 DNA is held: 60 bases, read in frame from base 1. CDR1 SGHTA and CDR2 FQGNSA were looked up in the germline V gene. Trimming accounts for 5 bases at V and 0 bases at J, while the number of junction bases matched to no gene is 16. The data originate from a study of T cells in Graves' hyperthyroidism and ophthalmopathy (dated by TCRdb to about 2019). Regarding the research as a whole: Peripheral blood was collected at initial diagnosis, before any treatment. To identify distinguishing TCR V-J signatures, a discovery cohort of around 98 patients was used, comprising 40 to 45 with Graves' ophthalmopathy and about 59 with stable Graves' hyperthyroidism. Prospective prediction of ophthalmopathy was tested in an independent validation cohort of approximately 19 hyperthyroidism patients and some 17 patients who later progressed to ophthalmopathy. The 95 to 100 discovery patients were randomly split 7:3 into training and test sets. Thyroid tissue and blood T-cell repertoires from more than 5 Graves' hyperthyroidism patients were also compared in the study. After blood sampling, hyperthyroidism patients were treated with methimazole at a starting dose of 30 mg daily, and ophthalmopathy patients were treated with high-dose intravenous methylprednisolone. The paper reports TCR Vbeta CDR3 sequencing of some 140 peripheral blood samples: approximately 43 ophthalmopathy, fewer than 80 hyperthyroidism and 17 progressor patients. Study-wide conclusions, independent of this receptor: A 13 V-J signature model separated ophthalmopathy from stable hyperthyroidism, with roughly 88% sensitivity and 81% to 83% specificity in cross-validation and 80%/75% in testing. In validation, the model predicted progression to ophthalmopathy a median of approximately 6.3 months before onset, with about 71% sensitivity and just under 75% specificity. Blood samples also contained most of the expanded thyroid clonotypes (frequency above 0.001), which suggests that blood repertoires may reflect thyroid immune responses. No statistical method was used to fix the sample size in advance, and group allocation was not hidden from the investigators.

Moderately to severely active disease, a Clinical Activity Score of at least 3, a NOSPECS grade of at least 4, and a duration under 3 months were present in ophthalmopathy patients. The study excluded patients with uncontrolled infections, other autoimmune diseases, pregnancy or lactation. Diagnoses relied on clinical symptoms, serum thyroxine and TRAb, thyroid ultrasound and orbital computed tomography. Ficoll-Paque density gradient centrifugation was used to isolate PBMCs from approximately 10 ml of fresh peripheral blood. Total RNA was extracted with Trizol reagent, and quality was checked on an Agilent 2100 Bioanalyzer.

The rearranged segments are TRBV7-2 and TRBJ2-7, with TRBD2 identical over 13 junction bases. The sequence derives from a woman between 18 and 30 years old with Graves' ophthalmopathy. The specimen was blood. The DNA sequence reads TGTGCCAGCAGCCCGGGTAGGGGACTAGCGGGATCAGGGGCCTCCTACGAGCAGTACTTC. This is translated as CASSPGRGLAGSGASYEQYF.